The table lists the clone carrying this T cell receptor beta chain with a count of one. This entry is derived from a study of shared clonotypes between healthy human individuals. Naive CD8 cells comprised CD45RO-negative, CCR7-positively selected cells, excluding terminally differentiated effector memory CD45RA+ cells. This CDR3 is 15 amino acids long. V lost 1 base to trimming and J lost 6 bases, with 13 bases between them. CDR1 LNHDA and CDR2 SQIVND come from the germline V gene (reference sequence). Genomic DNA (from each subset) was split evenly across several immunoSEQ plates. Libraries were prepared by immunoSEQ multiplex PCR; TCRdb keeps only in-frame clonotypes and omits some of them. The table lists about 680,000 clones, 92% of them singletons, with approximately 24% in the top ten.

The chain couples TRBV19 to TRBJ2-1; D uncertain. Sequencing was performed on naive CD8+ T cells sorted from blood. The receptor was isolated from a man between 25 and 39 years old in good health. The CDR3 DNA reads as TGTGCCAGTAGTATAGCGGAAGGGTCCGGCAATGAGCAGTTCTTC. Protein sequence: CASSIAEGSGNEQFF.